The subject of this entry is one T cell receptor (beta chain). What it recognizes is unknown. This record belongs to a study of vaccination effects on CD4 cells after COVID-19. At the level of the study: Convalescent patients (three in total) were sampled early and late after vaccination.

Only in-frame clones appear in the TCRdb table, and some are missing; sequencing was by immunoSEQ multiplex PCR. Found here are about 14,000 clones, 80% of them singletons; the top ten hold over 15%. CDR1 and CDR2 (germline): MNHEY, SVGAGI. The CDR3 runs 15 residues. Trimming removed 3 bases from V and 6 bases from J, with 15 bases in between. Antigen-specific CD4+ T cells expanded by the ViraFEST assay with viral peptide pools were then sequenced. The culture ran for around 10 days before CD4+ T cells were isolated. PCR confirmed that the person was infected with SARS-CoV-2 between March and December 2020. Participants got two doses of BNT162b2 or mRNA-1273 vaccine. PBMC cultures contained about 2 million cells per well, 10 IU/ml IL-2 and 10 ug/ml peptides. On both days 3 and 7, half of the culture medium was replaced with IL-2 medium.

The origin of this receptor is a human donor who had a prior SARS-CoV-2 infection. Specimen: CD4+ T cells from PBMCs cultured with SARS-CoV-2 spike peptides, collected after COVID-19 vaccination. This chain joins TRBV6-5 and TRBJ2-1, with D maybe TRBD1 (6 bases). The chain's CDR3 is CASSYWGRVGNEQFF. The CDR3 nucleotides are TGTGCCAGCAGTTATTGGGGGCGGGTTGGCAATGAGCAGTTCTTC.